This T cell receptor beta chain was sequenced for a study of blood T cell repertoires in COVID-19 (TCRdb year 2020). For the study in its entirety: Samples from collaborators originated in the United States, Italy and Spain and spanned both the acute and convalescent phases of COVID-19. Samples came from the ongoing ImmuneRACE study (first 160 participants) plus 1,254 subjects from 6 global collaborators. Where HLA class I and class II types were available, the types were taken from metadata supplied by the sample provider, not from assay-based typing. Sample metadata almost always included a de-identified subject ID, COVID-19 status, age in years and sex. The prospective study material was composed of cDNA or gDNA derived from T cells, B-cell-depleted T cells, or PBMCs. The repertoires were released in a freely available public database intended as a resource for research on the immune response to SARS-CoV-2. Subjects who had been exposed to COVID-19, were actively infected with it, or had recovered from it provided the deeply sampled blood TCRbeta repertoires that made up the dataset.

The CDR3 runs 14 residues from the cysteine to the phenylalanine. The read is trimmed to its CDR3 DNA, 42 bases read in frame from base 1. Trimming costs V 8 bases and J 4 bases, and their ends lie 15 bases apart. The germline V gene (reference sequence) sets CDR1 to LNHDA and CDR2 to SQIVND. The immunoSEQ Assay, a bias-controlled multiplex PCR, was used to amplify TCRbeta CDR3 regions from genomic DNA. On the study's bioinformatics: The number of nucleated cells in each sample was estimated from the amplification of reference gene primers within the assay. To quantify the absolute abundance of each unique TCRbeta CDR3 rearrangement, sequence reads were collapsed and filtered. For each sample, productive Simpson clonality was calculated as the square root of Simpson's diversity index over productive rearrangements. As stored in TCRdb, this immuneACCESS dataset retains in-frame rearrangements with V and J assigned. A fraction of the clones does not appear; measured against another copy, unresolved V genes explain less than half of the discrepancy, and the remainder lacks a known reason. V, J and clone size are those of that table, while D and trimming were read from the DNA. The sample yields 200,000 to 300,000 clones; 70% to 90% were counted once. Over 3.5% of the sample goes to the ten largest clones.

Results the study describes overall, beyond this receptor: Clinical and demographic metadata were provided uncurated, with the amount varying by source and participant.

As regards this clone: The specificity of this receptor is unknown. No base-level quality is on record; no much larger clone is a single base apart.

Whole blood was collected in K2EDTA tubes by collaborating institutions according to the institutions' own protocols. Collaborator samples were shipped for TCRbeta analysis as frozen whole blood, isolated PBMCs, or DNA extracted from either sample type. The chain uses TRBV19 and TRBJ1-5; tentative D gene TRBD1, with 6 bases matching. The sample taken for sequencing was peripheral blood. The TCR sequence derives from a woman aged 40-49 years with acute or convalescent COVID-19. The nucleotides read TGTGCCAGTCGGCAGGGGACCTTGAATCAGCCCCAGCATTTT. It encodes CASRQGTLNQPQHF.